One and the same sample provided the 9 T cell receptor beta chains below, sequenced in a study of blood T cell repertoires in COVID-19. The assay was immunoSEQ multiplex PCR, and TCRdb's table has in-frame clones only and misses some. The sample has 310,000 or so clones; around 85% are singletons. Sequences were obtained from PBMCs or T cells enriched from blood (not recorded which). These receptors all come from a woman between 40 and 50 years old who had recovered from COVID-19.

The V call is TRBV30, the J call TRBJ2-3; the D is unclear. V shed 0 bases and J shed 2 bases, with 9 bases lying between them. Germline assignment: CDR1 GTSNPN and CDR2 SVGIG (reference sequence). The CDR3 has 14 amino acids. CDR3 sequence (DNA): TGTGCCTGGAGTGTATACTTATTCACAGATACGCAGTATTTT. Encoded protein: CAWSVYLFTDTQYF. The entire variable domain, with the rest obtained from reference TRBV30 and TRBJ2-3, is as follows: SQTIHQWPATLVQPVGSPLSLECTVEGTSNPNLYWYRQAAGRGLQLLFYSVGIGQISSEVPQNLSASRPQDRQFILSSKKLLLSDSGFYLCAWSVYLFTDTQYFGPGTRLTVL.

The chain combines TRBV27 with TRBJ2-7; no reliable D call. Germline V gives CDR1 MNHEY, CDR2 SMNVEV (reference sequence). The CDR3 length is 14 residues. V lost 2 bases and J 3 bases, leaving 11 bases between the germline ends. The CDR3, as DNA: TGTGCCAGCAGTTTAGGGCAGCCACTCTACGAGCAGTACTTC. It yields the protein CASSLGQPLYEQYF.

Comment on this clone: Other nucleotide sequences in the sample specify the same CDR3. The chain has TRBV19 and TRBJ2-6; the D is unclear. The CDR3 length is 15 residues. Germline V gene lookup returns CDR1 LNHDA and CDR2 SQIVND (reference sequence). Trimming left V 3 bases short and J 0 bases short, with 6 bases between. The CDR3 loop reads CASSIGLSGANVLTF. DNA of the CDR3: TGTGCCAGTAGTATCGGTCTCTCTGGGGCCAACGTCCTGACTTTC.

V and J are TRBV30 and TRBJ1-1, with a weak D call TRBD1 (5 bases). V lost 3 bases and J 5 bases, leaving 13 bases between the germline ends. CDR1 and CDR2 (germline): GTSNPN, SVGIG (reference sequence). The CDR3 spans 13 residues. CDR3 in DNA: TGTGCCTGGAGGGGGCTGAGTCGGACTGAAGCTTTCTTT. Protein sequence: CAWRGLSRTEAFF.

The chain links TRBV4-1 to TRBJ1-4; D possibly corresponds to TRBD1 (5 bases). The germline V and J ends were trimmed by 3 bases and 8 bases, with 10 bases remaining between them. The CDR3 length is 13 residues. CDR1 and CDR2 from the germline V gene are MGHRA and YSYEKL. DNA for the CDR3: TGCGCCAGCAGCCAGAGCCGGGGGGAAAAACTGTTTTTT. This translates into CASSQSRGEKLFF.

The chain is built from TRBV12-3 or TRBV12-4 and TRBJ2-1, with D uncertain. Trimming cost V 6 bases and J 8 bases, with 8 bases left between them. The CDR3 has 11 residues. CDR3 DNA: TGTGCCAGCAGCTTGGGCGATGAGCAGTTCTTC. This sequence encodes CASSLGDEQFF.

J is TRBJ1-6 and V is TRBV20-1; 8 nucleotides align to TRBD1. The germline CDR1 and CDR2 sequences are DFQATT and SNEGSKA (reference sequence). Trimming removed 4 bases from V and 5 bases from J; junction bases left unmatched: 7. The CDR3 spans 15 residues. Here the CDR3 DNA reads TGCAGTGCTAATGACAGGACAGGGAATAATTCACCCCTCCACTTT. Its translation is CSANDRTGNNSPLHF.

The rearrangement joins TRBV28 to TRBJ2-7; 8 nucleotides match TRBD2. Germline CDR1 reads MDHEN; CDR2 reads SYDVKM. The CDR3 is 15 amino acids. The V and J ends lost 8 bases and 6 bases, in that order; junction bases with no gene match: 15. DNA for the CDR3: TGTGCCAGCGGATTACCCGGGGGGGGCCCGTCCGAGCAGTACTTC. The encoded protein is CASGLPGGGPSEQYF. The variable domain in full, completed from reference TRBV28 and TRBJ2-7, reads DVKVTQSSRYLVKRTGEKVFLECVQDMDHENMFWYRQDPGLGLRLIYFSYDVKMKEKGDIPEGYSVSREKKERFSLILESASTNQTSMYLCASGLPGGGPSEQYFGPGTRLTVT.

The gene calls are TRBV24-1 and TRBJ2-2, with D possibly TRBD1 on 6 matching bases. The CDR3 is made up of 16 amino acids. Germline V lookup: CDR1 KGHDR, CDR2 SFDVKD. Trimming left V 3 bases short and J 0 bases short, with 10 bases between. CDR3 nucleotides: TGTGCCACCAGTGATCAGGCAGGGGCGAACACCGGGGAGCTGTTTTTT. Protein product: CATSDQAGANTGELFF.